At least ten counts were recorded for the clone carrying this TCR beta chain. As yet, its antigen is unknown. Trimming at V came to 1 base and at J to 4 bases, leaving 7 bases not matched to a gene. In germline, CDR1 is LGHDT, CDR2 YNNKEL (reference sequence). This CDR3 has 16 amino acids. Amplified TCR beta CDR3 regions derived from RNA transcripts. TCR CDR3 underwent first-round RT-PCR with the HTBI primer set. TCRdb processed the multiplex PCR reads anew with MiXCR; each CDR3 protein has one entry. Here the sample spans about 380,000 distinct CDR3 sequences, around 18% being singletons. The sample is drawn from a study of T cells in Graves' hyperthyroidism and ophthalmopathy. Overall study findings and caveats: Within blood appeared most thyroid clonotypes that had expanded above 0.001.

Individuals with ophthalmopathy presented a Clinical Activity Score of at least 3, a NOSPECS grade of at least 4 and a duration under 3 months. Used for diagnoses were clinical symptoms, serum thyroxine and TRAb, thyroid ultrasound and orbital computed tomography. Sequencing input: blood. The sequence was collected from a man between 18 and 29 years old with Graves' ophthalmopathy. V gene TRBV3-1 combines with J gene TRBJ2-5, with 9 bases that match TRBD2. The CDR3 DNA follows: TGTGCCAGCAGCCAAGCGGGCGGGGGGGGTGGAGAGACCCAGTACTTC. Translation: CASSQAGGGGGETQYF.